The rows below give T cell receptor beta chains drawn from one sample of a study of T-cell memory formation after mild COVID-19. TCRdb independently ran MiXCR on the 5' RACE reads; one entry per CDR3 protein. In the table there are fewer than 150,000 distinct CDR3 sequences, 22% of which are singletons. Input material: PBMCs or a T cell subset sorted from them (not recorded which). The receptors here all came from a man aged 18 to 29 who had mild COVID-19 (a few samples of this study predate the infection). Cell type and time point are not known. Each CDR3 is given with its conserved first and last residue. Size is omitted from some rows. Given values are once, few, many or a class for expanded clones.

J: TRBJ1-1; size: few; V: TRBV7-3; CDR3: CASSATTANTEAFF
J: TRBJ1-6; size: -; V: TRBV27; CDR3: CASRTGQSPLHF
J: TRBJ2-1; size: -; V: TRBV9; CDR3: CASSVDGNEQFF
J: TRBJ2-1; size: -; V: TRBV7-9; CDR3: CASSYTGRQGEQFF
J: TRBJ2-5; size: many; V: TRBV7-8; CDR3: CASSLTSSNLAGPGETQYF
J: TRBJ1-2; size: once; V: TRBV6-6; CDR3: CASIPTDFGHGYTF
J: TRBJ2-1; size: -; V: TRBV19; CDR3: CASTESGYNEQFF
J: TRBJ2-3; size: few; V: TRBV14; CDR3: CASSPGSDTQYF
J: TRBJ2-7; size: -; V: TRBV18; CDR3: CASSPPLTSYEQYF
J: TRBJ1-2; size: -; V: TRBV3-1; CDR3: CASSRGQGDSYTF
J: TRBJ2-5; size: few; V: TRBV7-9; CDR3: CASSPPYRGWETQYF
J: TRBJ2-3; size: -; V: TRBV5-4; CDR3: CASSLRGQGEADTQYF
J: TRBJ1-5; size: few; V: TRBV20-1; CDR3: CSAREGNVFNQPQHF
J: TRBJ2-5; size: few; V: TRBV5-5; CDR3: CASSHLTVDQETQYF
J: TRBJ2-2; size: few; V: TRBV28; CDR3: CASSPQKWVLTGELFF
J: TRBJ2-6; size: -; V: TRBV14; CDR3: CASRDSSGAISGANVLTF
J: TRBJ1-1; size: -; V: TRBV4-3; CDR3: CASSHTGGTEAFF
J: TRBJ2-1; size: -; V: TRBV18; CDR3: CASSPTDEQFF
J: TRBJ2-7; size: few; V: TRBV3-1; CDR3: CASSQTLDYEQYF
J: TRBJ1-1; size: few; V: TRBV6-2/TRBV6-3; CDR3: CASSSGVRMAFF
J: TRBJ2-1; size: few; V: TRBV4-3; CDR3: CASSQDRSSYNEQFF
J: TRBJ1-2; size: -; V: TRBV5-1; CDR3: CASSSFPGTGRSGGYTF
J: TRBJ1-2; size: -; V: TRBV12-3/TRBV12-4; CDR3: CASSLGQGVGYGYTF
J: TRBJ2-3; size: few; V: TRBV7-6; CDR3: CASSSTGGISTQYF
J: TRBJ2-2; size: -; V: TRBV9; CDR3: CASSAGPGELFF
J: TRBJ2-5; size: few; V: TRBV20-1; CDR3: CSAGQETQYF
J: TRBJ2-7; size: few; V: TRBV4-1; CDR3: CASSQGNRGYEQYF
J: TRBJ2-5; size: once; V: TRBV29-1; CDR3: CSVEGEQPCQETQYF
J: TRBJ2-2; size: few; V: TRBV7-8; CDR3: CASSKGWGNTGELFF
J: TRBJ1-1; size: -; V: TRBV5-1; CDR3: CASSLTGAALEAFF
J: TRBJ2-3; size: -; V: TRBV10-2; CDR3: CASSVQWADTQYF
J: TRBJ2-1; size: -; V: TRBV7-2; CDR3: CASSLGPTGGHEQFF
J: TRBJ2-3; size: many; V: TRBV5-6; CDR3: CASSLEEGTDTQYF
J: TRBJ1-3; size: -; V: TRBV9; CDR3: CASSVTGSGNTIYF
J: TRBJ2-2; size: -; V: TRBV3-1; CDR3: CASSQGFGEAAGELFF
J: TRBJ1-1; size: few; V: TRBV9; CDR3: CASSAPVPGDGTEAFF
J: TRBJ2-2; size: -; V: TRBV4-1; CDR3: CASSPSRAAGELFF
J: TRBJ2-1; size: once; V: TRBV2; CDR3: CASSVRDRSVLADFNEQFF
J: TRBJ1-5; size: -; V: TRBV27; CDR3: CASSLWGRSDQPQHF
J: TRBJ2-5; size: -; V: TRBV11-2; CDR3: CASSLDTDQETQYF
J: TRBJ1-2; size: many; V: TRBV24-1; CDR3: CATSDSDRPNYGYTF
J: TRBJ1-6; size: -; V: TRBV12-3/TRBV12-4; CDR3: CASSPEDSYSPLHF
J: TRBJ2-3; size: -; V: TRBV5-1; CDR3: CASSSGQGGMNTQYF
J: TRBJ2-7; size: many; V: TRBV6-2/TRBV6-3; CDR3: CASSYLGPISYEQYF
J: TRBJ1-1; size: few; V: TRBV20-1; CDR3: CSARAMNTEAFF
J: TRBJ2-7; size: -; V: TRBV4-2; CDR3: CASSQERNEQYF
J: TRBJ1-1; size: few; V: TRBV20-1; CDR3: CSARAQDWNTEAFF
J: TRBJ2-1; size: many; V: TRBV29-1; CDR3: CSVGGLAGFALHNEQFF
J: TRBJ2-7; size: few; V: TRBV7-9; CDR3: CASSDRPDYEQYF